The clone carrying this TCR beta chain was observed a single time. Mismatch with germline at one junction end may stem from a read error. Germline V gene lookup returns CDR1 SGHTA and CDR2 FQGNSA. This CDR3 contains 13 residues. This specimen comes from a study of blood T cell repertoires in COVID-19. For the study at large: COVID-19 samples collected from the United States, Italy and Spain covered acute and convalescent phases. T cells, B-cell-depleted T cells, or PBMCs provided the cDNA or gDNA that served as material.

Clones were read by immunoSEQ multiplex PCR, and TCRdb kept only the in-frame ones, dropping some. The table lists about 200,000 clones, roughly four fifths of them singletons. The sequence was obtained from a human donor with acute or convalescent COVID-19. The donor label of this sample is uncertain. The chain recombines TRBV7-2 with TRBJ2-1; maybe TRBD2 (5 bases). Sequenced sample: peripheral blood. In nucleotides, the CDR3 is TGTGCCAGCAGCTTAGGGTTGGCGAGCGGCCCGGTCTTC. Amino acid sequence: CASSLGLASGPVF.